This TCR beta chain was recovered during a study of cytomegalovirus exposure and HLA in healthy donors. Whole-study findings and limits: Later, an analysis showed that TCR beta chains associated with HLA were more clonally expanded than others that were equally common. A later analysis associated 16,951 TCR beta sequences with HLA alleles at a 0.05 false discovery rate.

Primers: 60 Vbeta forward and 13 Jbeta reverse. Produced via immunoSEQ multiplex PCR; TCRdb's table is partial and in-frame only. The sample contains around 150,000 clones, about four fifths of which appear only once. Note on this clone: Its antigen is undetermined.

Donors consisted of healthy bone marrow donors. Sequencing was performed on PBMCs. The TCR originated in a human donor in good health.

CDR3 loop: CAWSVQMNTEAFF. In DNA, the CDR3 is TGTGCCTGGAGTGTACAGATGAACACTGAAGCTTTCTTT. J is TRBJ1-1 and V is TRBV30, with D unclear. The CDR3 contains 13 residues. CDR1 is GTSNPN, CDR2 SVGIG, per germline (reference sequence). Trimming cost V 0 bases and J 0 bases, with 5 bases left between them.